This record concerns one T cell receptor beta chain sequence. This entry comes from a study of blood T cell repertoires in COVID-19. Study as a whole: The United States, Italy and Spain provided the acute and convalescent COVID-19 samples. From T cells, B-cell-depleted T cells, or PBMCs came the material, which was cDNA or gDNA.

Original data processing: Reference gene primer amplification gave estimated nucleated cell counts. The method was immunoSEQ multiplex PCR; TCRdb's version includes in-frame clones alone and lacks a portion of them. For V, J and clone size, that table is used; D and trimming come from the DNA. The table has 35,000 to 45,000 clones, approximately 80% seen once. V was cut by 1 base and J by 10 bases, with 19 bases left in between. CDR1 is GTSNPN, CDR2 SVGIG, per germline (reference sequence). This CDR3 comprises 14 residues. The sample was peripheral blood. The receptor comes from a human donor in a cohort sampled during active or convalescent COVID-19. The donor label of this sample is uncertain. The V call is TRBV30, the J call TRBJ1-1, with D possibly being TRBD1 (5 bases). The CDR3: CAWSGGGSYSRAFF. The DNA of the CDR3 is TGTGCCTGGAGTGGGGGCGGCTCCTATTCGAGAGCTTTCTTT.